These 6 T cell receptor beta chains came from one sample sequenced in a study of response to subunit inactivated influenza vaccine. Each CDR3 protein gets one entry after TCRdb re-called the RT-PCR reads with MiXCR. Found here are 500,000 or so distinct CDR3 sequences, roughly 11% of them singletons; the top ten hold 12%. The sample consisted of PBMCs from blood, taken around seven weeks after vaccination. Receptors were obtained from a man aged 50-60 years who received an inactivated influenza vaccine.

The chain recombines TRBV12-3 or TRBV12-4 with TRBJ2-3, with TRBD2 matching 12 bases. The CDR3 is 17 residues long. After removal of 1 base from V and 6 bases from J, the junction contained 8 bases not matched to a gene. The CDR3 here is CASSLGTSGAAGDTQYF. DNA of the CDR3: TGTGCCAGCAGTTTAGGGACTAGCGGGGCCGCAGGGGATACGCAGTATTTT.

The genes are TRBV6-2 or TRBV6-3 and TRBJ1-5; 8 bases align to TRBD1. Germline values: CDR1 MNHEY, CDR2 SVGEGT. CDR3 length: 15 amino acids. After removal of 5 bases from V and 5 bases from J, the junction contained 8 bases not matched to a gene. CDR3 sequence (DNA): TGTGCCAGCAGTGACCGGACAGGGAGCTATCAGCCCCAGCATTTT. Its protein product is CASSDRTGSYQPQHF.

The genes are TRBV5-1 and TRBJ2-7; 7 nucleotides match TRBD1. Germline CDR1 is SGHRS and CDR2 is YFSETQ. This CDR3 is built from 16 residues. The junction had 13 bases not matched to a gene; V was cut back by 4 bases and J by 3 bases. The CDR3: CASSAAPGTANYEQYF. Here the CDR3 DNA reads TGCGCCAGCAGCGCAGCCCCCGGGACAGCAAACTACGAGCAGTACTTC.

This clonotype was found many times. This chain connects TRBV15 to TRBJ2-3; D unresolved. Germline CDR1 and CDR2: LNHNV and YYDKDF (reference sequence). Trimming stripped 1 base from V and 2 bases from J, with 7 bases between. This CDR3 is built from 14 residues. CDR3 coding DNA: TGTGCCACCAGCAGAGTCCCGGTCACAGATACGCAGTATTTT. This translates into CATSRVPVTDTQYF.

The J gene is TRBJ2-2, the V gene TRBV20-1; maybe TRBD2 (6 bases). The CDR3 is 15 amino acids. The V end lost 0 bases, the J end lost 0 bases, and 8 bases lay between the germline ends. Germline CDR1 is DFQATT and CDR2 is SNEGSKA (reference sequence). As DNA, the CDR3 is TGCAGTGCTAGAGATGCGGGAACGAACACCGGGGAGCTGTTTTTT. It encodes CSARDAGTNTGELFF.

J is TRBJ2-7 and V is TRBV5-1; 9 bases map to TRBD1. This CDR3 spans 17 amino acids. Germline CDR1 is SGHRS and CDR2 is YFSETQ. With 2 bases clipped from V and 1 base from J, the junction kept 10 bases outside the gene matches. The CDR3 DNA follows: TGCGCCAGCAGCTTCACCTCCGGGGGACAGGGATCCTACGAGCAGTACTTC. It yields the protein CASSFTSGGQGSYEQYF.